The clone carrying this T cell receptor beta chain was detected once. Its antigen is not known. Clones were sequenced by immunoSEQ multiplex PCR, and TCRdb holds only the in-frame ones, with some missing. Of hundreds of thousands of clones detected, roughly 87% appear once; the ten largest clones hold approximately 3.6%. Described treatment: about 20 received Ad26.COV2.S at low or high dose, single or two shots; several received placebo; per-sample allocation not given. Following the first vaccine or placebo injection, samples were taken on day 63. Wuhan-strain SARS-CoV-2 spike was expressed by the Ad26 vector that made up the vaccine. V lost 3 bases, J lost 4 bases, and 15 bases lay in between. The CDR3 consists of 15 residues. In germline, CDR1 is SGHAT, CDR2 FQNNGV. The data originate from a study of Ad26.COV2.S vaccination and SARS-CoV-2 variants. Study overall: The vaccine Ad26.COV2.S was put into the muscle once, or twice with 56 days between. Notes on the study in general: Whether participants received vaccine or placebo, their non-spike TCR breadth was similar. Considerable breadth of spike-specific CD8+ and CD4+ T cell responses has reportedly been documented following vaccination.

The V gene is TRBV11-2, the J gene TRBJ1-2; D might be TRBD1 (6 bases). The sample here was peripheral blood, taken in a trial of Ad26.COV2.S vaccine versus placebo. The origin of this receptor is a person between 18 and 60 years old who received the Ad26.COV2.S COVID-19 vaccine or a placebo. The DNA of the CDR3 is TGTGCCAGCAGCTTGGCCGGGGGGCTGGGCTATGGCTACACCTTC. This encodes CASSLAGGLGYGYTF.